The 21 T cell receptor beta chains given below trace back to one sample, sequenced in a study of OX40 agonist ivuxolimab in advanced cancers. Sequenced by immunoSEQ multiplex PCR; TCRdb stores in-frame clones only, minus some. The table lists some 31,000 clones, about 89% of them singletons. Sequenced here: CD4+ or CD8+ T cells sorted from blood, sampled in a trial of the OX40 agonist ivuxolimab. All receptors derive from an adult with an advanced solid tumor such as melanoma, head and neck, liver or kidney cancer.

This sequence joins TRBV27 and TRBJ2-7, with D possibly matching TRBD1 (6 bases). This CDR3 comprises 14 residues. V was trimmed by 5 bases and J by 0 bases, leaving 11 bases between them. CDR1 MNHEY and CDR2 SMNVEV come from the germline V gene (reference sequence). The CDR3 reads CASSPRTVSYEQYF. The CDR3 DNA is TGTGCCAGCAGTCCCCGGACAGTCTCCTACGAGCAGTACTTC.

The chain carries TRBV29-1 and TRBJ2-3; D remains ambiguous. Germline V lookup: CDR1 SQVTM, CDR2 ANQGSEA. Deletions cut 5 bases from V and 2 bases from J, with 11 bases between. This CDR3 spans 13 amino acids. The CDR3 protein is CSVWLPNTDTQYF. The DNA of the CDR3 is TGCAGCGTTTGGCTACCGAACACAGATACGCAGTATTTT.

CDR3 coding DNA: TGTGCCAGTAGTAAAACTAGCGGGAGAACTAACACCGGGGAGCTGTTTTTT. It specifies CASSKTSGRTNTGELFF. The rearrangement links TRBV19 to TRBJ2-2, with TRBD2 identical over 11 bases. V trimming: 4 bases; J trimming: 2 bases; junction bases outside the gene matches: 6. Germline CDR1 LNHDA, CDR2 SQIVND (reference sequence). The CDR3 is 17 amino acids. The full variable domain, with the rest looked up from reference TRBV19 and TRBJ2-2, is DGGITQSPKYLFRKEGQNVTLSCEQNLNHDAMYWYRQDPGQGLRLIYYSQIVNDFQKGDIAEGYSVSREKKESFPLTVTSAQKNPTAFYLCASSKTSGRTNTGELFFGEGSRLTVL.

This clone was seen once. This rearrangement joins TRBV19 to TRBJ1-5, with D possibly matching TRBD1 (6 bases). In germline, CDR1 is LNHDA, CDR2 SQIVND (reference sequence). The V end was cut by 2 bases, the J end by 3 bases, with 14 bases between. The CDR3 contains 16 residues. The CDR3 region is CASSIPGQSNNQPQHF. The CDR3, as DNA: TGTGCCAGTAGTATACCCGGACAGTCTAACAATCAGCCCCAGCATTTT.

The genes are TRBV28 and TRBJ2-7, with D perhaps matching TRBD1 (6 bases). Deletions cut 4 bases from V and 2 bases from J, with 15 bases between. The germline gives CDR1 MDHEN, CDR2 SYDVKM. This CDR3 contains 15 residues. The CDR3 is CASSSQARGTYEQYF. CDR3 nucleotide sequence: TGTGCCAGCAGTTCACAGGCGAGGGGGACCTACGAGCAGTACTTC.

The chain couples TRBV5-1 to TRBJ2-5; 12 bases are shared with TRBD1. Germline-derived CDR1 and CDR2 are SGHRS and YFSETQ. The V and J ends lost 2 bases and 5 bases, in that order; junction bases with no gene match: 10. CDR3 length: 17 residues. The CDR3 DNA reads as TGCGCCAGCAGCTTAATCCCGGGACAGGGGGCTGGGGAGACCCAGTACTTC. It translates to CASSLIPGQGAGETQYF.

This sequence joins TRBV28 and TRBJ1-1; no clear D. Germline CDR1 is MDHEN and CDR2 is SYDVKM. Trimming took off 4 bases at V and 6 bases at J, with 6 bases between the two ends. The CDR3 runs to 11 residues. CDR3 residues: CASSWTAEAFF. The CDR3 DNA follows: TGTGCCAGCAGTTGGACGGCTGAAGCTTTCTTT.

The CDR3 protein is CATSRDLTVGYTF. CDR3 coding DNA: TGTGCCACCAGCAGAGATCTAACTGTTGGCTACACCTTC. This chain joins TRBV15 and TRBJ1-2; D not resolved. V was cut by 0 bases and J by 7 bases, with 9 bases left in between. There are 13 residues in the CDR3. Looked up from germline, CDR1 is LNHNV and CDR2 is YYDKDF (reference sequence).

The chain recombines TRBV4-1 with TRBJ2-5; D is tentatively TRBD1 or TRBD2 (5 bases each). The DNA end is a closer match to TRBJ2-7, so the J assignment may be wrong. Germline V CDR1 and CDR2: MGHRA, YSYEKL. CDR3 length: 16 amino acids. CDR3 bases: TGCGCCAGCAGCCTTAGACCGGGACCGCTAGGCCACGAGCAGTACTTC. Translating gives CASSLRPGPLGHEQYF.

This chain connects TRBV29-1 to TRBJ1-1; TRBD1 might be the D (5 bases). In germline, CDR1 is SQVTM, CDR2 ANQGSEA. The CDR3 covers 12 residues. This CDR3 is CSAGRGSTEAFF. DNA for the CDR3: TGCAGTGCGGGTCGGGGGAGCACTGAAGCTTTCTTT.

This chain joins TRBV19 and TRBJ2-3, with 10 bases lining up with TRBD1. This CDR3 comprises 15 residues. The junction had 8 bases not matched to a gene; V was cut back by 7 bases and J by 4 bases. CDR1 and CDR2 from the germline V gene are LNHDA and SQIVND (reference sequence). Written as DNA, the CDR3 is TGTGCCAGTAATAAGGGACAGGGGCAGGCAGATACGCAGTATTTT. It codes for CASNKGQGQADTQYF. The full variable domain, completed using reference TRBV19 and TRBJ2-3, is DGGITQSPKYLFRKEGQNVTLSCEQNLNHDAMYWYRQDPGQGLRLIYYSQIVNDFQKGDIAEGYSVSREKKESFPLTVTSAQKNPTAFYLCASNKGQGQADTQYFGPGTRLTVL.

The chain couples TRBV7-9 to TRBJ1-6; a weak D match, TRBD1 (6 bases). V shed 0 bases and J shed 7 bases, with 13 bases lying between them. The CDR3 covers 16 residues. Germline CDR1 reads SEHNR; CDR2 reads FQNEAQ (reference sequence). This CDR3 reads CASSLASGAFNSPLHF. Written as DNA, the CDR3 is TGTGCCAGCAGCTTAGCGTCGGGGGCATTCAATTCACCCCTCCACTTT.

This chain connects TRBV7-2 to TRBJ1-6; possibly TRBD1 for D (6 bases). The CDR3 covers 15 residues. Germline lookup yields CDR1 SGHTA and CDR2 FQGNSA. Trimming took 2 bases from V and 9 from J, leaving 14 bases between them. The CDR3 sequence is CASSLTTGQGSPLHF. In DNA form, the CDR3 reads TGTGCCAGCAGCTTAACTACAGGGCAGGGTTCACCCCTCCACTTT. The full variable domain, in which reference TRBV7-2 and TRBJ1-6 provide the parts outside the CDR3, is GAGVSQSPSNKVTEKGKDVELRCDPISGHTALYWYRQSLGQGLEFLIYFQGNSAPDKSGLPSDRFSAERTGGSVSTLTIQRTQQEDSAVYLCASSLTTGQGSPLHFGNGTRLTVT.

Here the CDR3 DNA reads TGTGCCAGCAGCTTAGGAACATTGGGGGGTGGGCAGTACTTC. Its protein product is CASSLGTLGGGQYF. The V gene is TRBV11-2, the J gene TRBJ2-7, with a tentative D call TRBD2 (6 bases). This CDR3 region has 14 residues. V lost 1 base, J lost 9 bases, and 16 bases lay in between. CDR1 and CDR2 from the germline V gene are SGHAT and FQNNGV.

The chain combines TRBV2 with TRBJ2-7; 8 nucleotides match TRBD1. After removal of 3 bases from V and 3 bases from J, the junction contained 4 bases not matched to a gene. Per the germline V gene, CDR1 is SNHLY and CDR2 is FYNNEI. CDR3 size: 14 residues. CDR3 bases: TGTGCCAGCAGTGATAGGACAGGGCGCTACGAGCAGTACTTC. Protein product: CASSDRTGRYEQYF.

This clone was seen more than once but under ten times. The chain carries TRBV19 and TRBJ1-1, with 8 bases matching TRBD1. Germline V gives CDR1 LNHDA, CDR2 SQIVND (reference sequence). There are 16 residues in the CDR3. V was clipped by 4 bases and J by 1 base; unmatched bases: 8. The CDR3 is CASSTYLGQGNTEAFF. The CDR3 bases are TGTGCCAGTAGTACATATTTAGGACAGGGGAACACTGAAGCTTTCTTT.

The rearrangement links TRBV15 to TRBJ2-2, with no clear D. Germline lookup yields CDR1 LNHNV and CDR2 YYDKDF (reference sequence). The CDR3 contains 15 residues. V was trimmed by 2 bases and J by 6 bases, leaving 13 bases between them. CDR3 nucleotides: TGTGCCACCAGCAGATCGCACAGATCGGCCGGGGAGCTGTTTTTT. Translation: CATSRSHRSAGELFF.

V is TRBV7-2 and J is TRBJ1-2; 7 nucleotides match TRBD1. V shed 5 bases and J 8 bases; nucleotides not matched to a gene: 8. This CDR3 region has 13 residues. Germline lookup yields CDR1 SGHTA and CDR2 FQGNSA. The DNA of the CDR3 is TGTGCCAGCAGCACCTCGACAGGGTCCGGCTACACCTTC. Translation gives CASSTSTGSGYTF. Full variable domain (rest looked up from reference TRBV7-2 and TRBJ1-2): GAGVSQSPSNKVTEKGKDVELRCDPISGHTALYWYRQSLGQGLEFLIYFQGNSAPDKSGLPSDRFSAERTGGSVSTLTIQRTQQEDSAVYLCASSTSTGSGYTFGSGTRLTVV.

A note on this clone: This same CDR3 is encoded by further DNA sequences in the sample. The V call is TRBV19, the J call TRBJ2-5, with D perhaps TRBD2 (6 bases). Between the trimmed V and J ends, which lost 1 base and 2 bases, there was a span of 8 bases. Germline V gene lookup returns CDR1 LNHDA and CDR2 SQIVND (reference sequence). CDR3 length equals 14 residues. CDR3 nucleotides: TGTGCCAGTAGTATAGGGGGAGGTCAAGAGACCCAGTACTTC. Protein sequence: CASSIGGGQETQYF.

This clone occurred a few times. J is TRBJ2-4 and V is TRBV28; weak D call: TRBD1 (7 bases). This CDR3 region has 18 residues. Germline loops: CDR1 MDHEN, CDR2 SYDVKM. Trimming pared 6 bases from V and 0 bases from J, leaving 21 bases between. CDR3 protein: CASSRTGTRGLAKNIQYF. The CDR3, as DNA: TGTGCCAGCAGCCGGACAGGCACCCGGGGGCTAGCCAAAAACATTCAGTACTTC. Full variable domain (rest looked up from reference TRBV28 and TRBJ2-4): DVKVTQSSRYLVKRTGEKVFLECVQDMDHENMFWYRQDPGLGLRLIYFSYDVKMKEKGDIPEGYSVSREKKERFSLILESASTNQTSMYLCASSRTGTRGLAKNIQYFGAGTRLSVL.

The V gene is TRBV7-6, the J gene TRBJ1-5; TRBD1 might be the D (5 bases). This CDR3 region has 14 residues. The V gene's germline CDR1 is SGHVS and CDR2 FNYEAQ. The germline V and J ends were trimmed by 1 base and 7 bases, with 11 bases remaining between them. The CDR3: CASSLGGFGQPQHF. For the CDR3, the DNA is TGTGCCAGCAGCTTAGGGGGCTTTGGGCAGCCCCAGCATTTT.